These T cell receptor beta chains were read from a single sample in a study of cytomegalovirus exposure and HLA in healthy donors. The assay was immunoSEQ multiplex PCR, and TCRdb's table has in-frame clones only and misses some. The sample holds about 200,000 clones, 70% to 80% seen once. Sequenced input: PBMCs. These receptors were taken from a male donor in good health and CMV-seropositive. Both conserved end residues are part of each CDR3. A D gene is named only where the DNA matches it firmly. Not every row has a clone size; where given, it reads once, few, many or a size class.

j_gene	v_gene	abundance	d_gene	len	CDR3nt	CDR3aa
TRBJ1-1	TRBV2	.	TRBD1	17	TGTGCCAGCAGTGAAGCGGACAGGGGGCGCTTCCACACTGAAGCTTTCTTT	CASSEADRGRFHTEAFF
TRBJ1-1	TRBV10-2	.	.	11	TGCGCCACCCTTATGAACACTGAAGCTTTCTTT	CATLMNTEAFF
TRBJ2-5	TRBV27	few	TRBD2	14	TGTGCCAGCAGTTTACGGACTAGTCAAGAGACCCAGTACTTC	CASSLRTSQETQYF
TRBJ2-2	TRBV11-3	.	TRBD2	20	TGTGCCAGCAGCTTAGGGGCCGGGATAGCGGGACCAAGAAACACCGGGGAGCTGTTTTTT	CASSLGAGIAGPRNTGELFF
TRBJ2-7	TRBV28	.	TRBD1	14	TGTGCCAGCAGTTTACCAGGGGGCGCGAACGAGCAGTACTTC	CASSLPGGANEQYF
TRBJ2-4	TRBV19	.	.	17	TGTGCCAGTAGTATAGAAGACGGGTCCGTAGCCAAAAACATGCAGTACTTC	CASSIEDGSVAKNMQYF
TRBJ2-2	TRBV19	.	.	16	TGTGCCAGTAGTATCAGGCAGTCCATTAACACCGGGGAGCTGTTTTTT	CASSIRQSINTGELFF
TRBJ1-2	TRBV7-2	.	.	17	TGTGCCAGCAGCACCCGAGCTTCTAGACAGGCGGACTATGGCTACACCTTC	CASSTRASRQADYGYTF
TRBJ2-3	TRBV5-4	.	.	13	TGTGCCAACTTAGACACCTCCACAGATACGCAGTATTTT	CANLDTSTDTQYF
TRBJ2-2	TRBV5-8	.	.	15	TGTGCCAGCAGCTCCACAGTCCTCGGCACCGGGGAGCTGTTTTTT	CASSSTVLGTGELFF
TRBJ1-5	TRBV18	.	.	17	TGTGCCAGCTCACCCACTGGACAGCGCTATAGCAATCAGCCCCAGCATTTT	CASSPTGQRYSNQPQHF
TRBJ1-2	TRBV7-2	.	.	12	TGTGCCAGCAGCCCAGGGTTGCCTGGCTACACCTTC	CASSPGLPGYTF
TRBJ2-2	TRBV29-1	.	.	13	TGCAGCGCCGTCCGGGGGACCACCGGGGAGCTGTTTTTT	CSAVRGTTGELFF
TRBJ2-3	TRBV18	.	.	12	TGTGCCAGCTCACAACGAGAAGATACGCAGTATTTT	CASSQREDTQYF
TRBJ2-2	TRBV6-5	few	.	14	TGTGCCAGCAGTCACGACAGAGACACCGGGGAGCTGTTTTTT	CASSHDRDTGELFF
TRBJ2-7	TRBV6-5	.	TRBD2	15	TGTGCCAGCACCCCGCGCGGGGGGGTAAGGTACGAGCAGTACTTC	CASTPRGGVRYEQYF
TRBJ1-5	TRBV7-2	.	TRBD1	15	TGTGCCAGCAGCTTACGGGGACAGGGGGTTCAGCCCCAGCATTTT	CASSLRGQGVQPQHF
TRBJ2-5	TRBV19	few	TRBD1	15	TGTGCCAGTACCGAGGGGGCCACCCTTGCAGAGACCCAGTACTTC	CASTEGATLAETQYF
TRBJ1-2	TRBV2	.	.	12	TGTGCCAGCAGAGAACGTCAGATTGGCTACACCTTC	CASRERQIGYTF
TRBJ1-5	TRBV18	.	.	15	TGTGCCAGCTCACCACCCGCAGGGGGCAATCAGCCCCAGCATTTT	CASSPPAGGNQPQHF
TRBJ1-1	TRBV7-3	.	.	14	TGTGCCAGCAGCTTTCAGGGGATGAACACTGAAGCTTTCTTT	CASSFQGMNTEAFF